The 21 T cell receptor beta chains in this list originate from one sample, sequenced in a study of blood T cell repertoires in COVID-19. The repertoire was sequenced with immunoSEQ multiplex PCR; TCRdb's copy has only in-frame clones and lacks some. The sample contains some 200,000 clones, roughly 85% of which appear only once. Sequencing was carried out using PBMCs or T cells enriched from blood (not recorded which). These receptors originate from a woman aged 40-49 years with acute COVID-19.

J is TRBJ1-6 and V is TRBV11-2; TRBD1 agrees at 7 bases. V lost 0 bases, J lost 7 bases, and 6 bases stayed unmatched. This CDR3 region has 16 residues. Per germline, CDR1 SGHAT and CDR2 FQNNGV. The CDR3 loop reads CASSLDEGALNSPLHF. The CDR3 nucleotides read TGTGCCAGCAGCTTAGACGAGGGGGCACTAAATTCACCCCTCCACTTT.

DNA of the CDR3: TGTGCCAGCCTCACAAGCGCCAACACTGAAGCTTTCTTT. The encoded protein is CASLTSANTEAFF. The chain carries TRBV2 and TRBJ1-1; D is undetermined. This CDR3 is 13 amino acids long. Deletions cut 8 bases from V and 2 bases from J, with 12 bases between. CDR1 is SNHLY and CDR2 is FYNNEI in the germline V gene.

This chain uses TRBV6-2 or TRBV6-3 with TRBJ1-5; D call uncertain. The CDR3 is 15 residues long. The V and J ends lost 2 bases and 0 bases respectively, with 8 bases between them. CDR1 MNHEY and CDR2 SVGEGT come from the germline V gene. The CDR3 is CASSYRVYSNQPQHF. Written as DNA, the CDR3 is TGTGCCAGCAGTTACCGGGTCTATAGCAATCAGCCCCAGCATTTT.

V is TRBV11-2 and J is TRBJ2-1; a possible D gene is TRBD2 (7 bases). The CDR3 spans 16 residues. V was pared by 8 bases and J by 6 bases, with 23 bases between. Germline values: CDR1 SGHAT, CDR2 FQNNGV. In nucleotides, the CDR3 is TGTGCCAGCTACCGCCTTCCGGGGGGCCCCCCCAATGAGCAGTTCTTC. This gives the protein CASYRLPGGPPNEQFF.

Notes on this clone: This sample includes further DNA sequences coding for the same CDR3. The rearrangement uses TRBV7-9 and TRBJ1-1, with D possibly matching TRBD1 (6 bases). CDR1 is SEHNR and CDR2 is FQNEAQ in the germline V gene (reference sequence). The V end was cut by 0 bases, the J end by 2 bases, with 7 bases between. The length of the CDR3 is 14 residues. The CDR3 coding sequence is TGTGCCAGCAGCTTAGCGGGGGCCAACACTGAAGCTTTCTTT. This gives the protein CASSLAGANTEAFF. The full variable domain, completed using reference TRBV7-9 and TRBJ1-1, is DTGVSQNPRHKITKRGQNVTFRCDPISEHNRLYWYRQTLGQGPEFLTYFQNEAQLEKSRLLSDRFSAERPKGSFSTLEIQRTEQGDSAMYLCASSLAGANTEAFFGQGTRLTVV.

J is TRBJ1-6 and V is TRBV7-9; 8 nucleotides agree with TRBD1. V dropped 2 bases and J dropped 5; count of bases not matched to a gene: 5. The CDR3 has 16 amino acids. The V gene's germline CDR1 is SEHNR and CDR2 FQNEAQ (reference sequence). CDR3 in amino acids: CASSLRRGQDNSPLHF. The CDR3 region has the DNA TGTGCCAGCAGCTTAAGGCGGGGACAGGATAATTCACCCCTCCACTTT.

V is TRBV28 and J is TRBJ2-7; TRBD1 aligns across 9 bases. The germline gives CDR1 MDHEN, CDR2 SYDVKM. V was clipped by 6 bases and J by 4 bases; unmatched bases: 7. The CDR3 totals 14 residues. CDR3 residues: CASRSPGQGYEQYF. CDR3 DNA: TGTGCCAGCAGATCACCGGGACAGGGTTACGAGCAGTACTTC.

V and J are TRBV4-1 and TRBJ2-5; 7 nucleotides align to TRBD1. Germline V gives CDR1 MGHRA, CDR2 YSYEKL. The length of the CDR3 is 15 residues. V shed 4 bases, J shed 2 bases, and the junction held 7 bases outside the gene matches. CDR3 nucleotide sequence: TGCGCCAGCAGCCGTAAACAGGGGTGGCAAGAGACCCAGTACTTC. Translated, it gives CASSRKQGWQETQYF.

The rearrangement links TRBV5-1 to TRBJ2-1; 10 bases map to TRBD1. Per the germline V gene, CDR1 is SGHRS and CDR2 is YFSETQ. The CDR3 is 17 amino acids. V was clipped by 0 bases and J by 7 bases; unmatched bases: 10. CDR3 in DNA: TGCGCCAGCAGCTTGGCCACGACAGGGGGCTTCGTAAATGAGCAGTTCTTC. Residues: CASSLATTGGFVNEQFF.

This chain connects TRBV11-2 to TRBJ1-3, with 8 bases lining up with TRBD1. J lost 0 bases, V lost 3 bases, and 10 bases had no gene match. The CDR3 covers 18 residues. CDR1 and CDR2 (germline): SGHAT, FQNNGV. The chain's CDR3 is CASSFPRTGLLSGNTIYF. The CDR3 region has the DNA TGTGCCAGCAGCTTTCCTCGGACAGGGCTGCTCTCTGGAAACACCATATATTTT.

V gene TRBV29-1 combines with J gene TRBJ1-1; D not certain. CDR1 is SQVTM and CDR2 is ANQGSEA in the germline V gene. V lost 6 bases and J lost 1, with 12 bases in between. The CDR3 spans 13 residues. CDR3: CSVLRAANTEAFF. CDR3 DNA sequence: TGCAGCGTACTGAGGGCGGCGAACACTGAAGCTTTCTTT.

J is TRBJ1-2 and V is TRBV19, with TRBD1 as a possible D gene (5 bases). This CDR3 comprises 14 residues. Trimming took 1 base from V and 4 from J, leaving 10 bases between them. CDR1 is LNHDA and CDR2 is SQIVND in the germline V gene (reference sequence). The CDR3 DNA sequence: TGTGCCAGTAGTATAGGAAGACAGTCCTATGGCTACACCTTC. Residues: CASSIGRQSYGYTF.

CDR3 coding DNA: TGCGCCAGCAGCCAAGAGGGACTAGCGGGGGGCACAGATACGCAGTATTTT. This translates into CASSQEGLAGGTDTQYF. The chain links TRBV4-1 to TRBJ2-3, with 14 bases identical to TRBD2. The CDR3 spans 17 residues. With V trimmed by 0 bases and J by 1 base, 0 bases remained unmatched. CDR1 and CDR2 from the germline V gene are MGHRA and YSYEKL.

The chain combines TRBV4-1 with TRBJ2-1, with D uncertain. The CDR3 is made up of 16 amino acids. Trimming pared 0 bases from V and 8 bases from J, leaving 17 bases between. Germline CDR1 and CDR2: MGHRA and YSYEKL. The CDR3 sequence: CASSQDLDKIVDEQFF. The CDR3 region has the DNA TGCGCCAGCAGCCAAGACCTAGATAAGATTGTCGATGAGCAGTTCTTC.

The chain recombines TRBV6-5 with TRBJ1-5, with 7 positions matching TRBD1. The CDR3 runs 15 residues. From germline, CDR1 is MNHEY and CDR2 SVGAGI. The V and J ends lost 6 bases and 3 bases, in that order; junction bases with no gene match: 8. CDR3 sequence: CASRKEGQFNQPQHF. CDR3 DNA sequence: TGTGCCAGCAGGAAAGAGGGACAGTTCAATCAGCCCCAGCATTTT.

CDR3 DNA: TGTGCCTGGACCCCTTCTACCGGGACTTATTCACCCCTCCACTTT. It encodes CAWTPSTGTYSPLHF. The gene calls are TRBV30 and TRBJ1-6, with D perhaps TRBD1 (5 bases). Germline V gene sequence: CDR1 GTSNPN, CDR2 SVGIG (reference sequence). Trimming shortened V by 4 bases and J by 8 bases, and 18 bases separated the two germline ends. CDR3 length: 15 amino acids.

V and J are TRBV27 and TRBJ1-2, with D possibly TRBD1 on 6 matching bases. Trimming removed 6 bases from V and 8 bases from J, with 16 bases in between. The germline CDR1 and CDR2 sequences are MNHEY and SMNVEV (reference sequence). The CDR3 runs to 13 residues. The CDR3 sequence is CASSGTGKRGYTF. CDR3 sequence (DNA): TGTGCCAGCAGCGGAACAGGGAAACGCGGCTACACCTTC.

The chain carries TRBV6-2 or TRBV6-3 and TRBJ1-2; 8 nucleotides match TRBD1. CDR1 is MNHEY and CDR2 is SVGEGT in the germline V gene. The CDR3 totals 12 residues. V trimming: 5 bases; J trimming: 8 bases; junction bases outside the gene matches: 4. The CDR3 DNA follows: TGTGCCAGCAGTCACGGACAGGGAGGCTACACCTTC. Encoded protein: CASSHGQGGYTF.

The chain has TRBV7-2 and TRBJ2-1; maybe TRBD1 (6 bases). Deletions cut 0 bases from V and 7 bases from J, with 7 bases between. Germline-derived CDR1 and CDR2 are SGHTA and FQGNSA. The length of the CDR3 is 13 residues. CDR3 in DNA: TGTGCCAGCAGCTTAGCGGGGGCGAATGAGCAGTTCTTC. Protein product: CASSLAGANEQFF. Combining the CDR3 with reference TRBV7-2 and TRBJ2-1 gives the whole variable domain GAGVSQSPSNKVTEKGKDVELRCDPISGHTALYWYRQSLGQGLEFLIYFQGNSAPDKSGLPSDRFSAERTGGSVSTLTIQRTQQEDSAVYLCASSLAGANEQFFGPGTRLTVL.

The V call is TRBV7-9, the J call TRBJ2-1, with a possible D match to TRBD1 (6 bases). Germline CDR1 is SEHNR and CDR2 is FQNEAQ (reference sequence). The CDR3 spans 15 residues. V lost 4 bases to trimming and J lost 3 bases, with 13 bases between them. The CDR3 protein is CASSSQGLLYNEQFF. The CDR3 DNA reads as TGTGCCAGCAGCTCACAGGGTCTTCTCTACAATGAGCAGTTCTTC.

J is TRBJ1-3 and V is TRBV2; 10 bases align to TRBD1. CDR1 SNHLY and CDR2 FYNNEI come from the germline V gene. This CDR3 has 16 residues. V shed 6 bases, J shed 2 bases, and the junction held 7 bases outside the gene matches. The CDR3 coding sequence is TGTGCCAGCAGCGTAGGACAGGGGGAGGCTGGAAACACCATATATTTT. Its translation: CASSVGQGEAGNTIYF.